The clone carrying this T cell receptor beta chain has only a few counts. The germline V gene has CDR1 MNHEY and CDR2 SVGAGI. The CDR3 spans 15 residues. J gave up 2 bases and V 0 bases, and 3 bases lay outside the gene matches. The source of the sample is a study of response to subunit inactivated influenza vaccine. TCRdb redid the calling of the RT-PCR reads with MiXCR, one entry per CDR3 protein. The sample carries hundreds of thousands of distinct CDR3 sequences, over 9% recorded once. These data were likewise used in another study, on T cells expressing NK-cell markers. That source reports: UMIs accompanied the 5'RACE template switching by which TCR beta cDNA was made. Obtained from sorted CD3+CD56+NKG2C+, CD3+CD56+NKG2C- and CD3+CD56-NKG2C+ T cells were the TCR beta repertoires. Sorting was limited to alpha-beta TCR-expressing T cells with an anti-gamma-delta TCR antibody in several experiments. The dominant NKG2C+ clonotypes represented about 1.0-7.5% of CD8+ T cells in six or seven donors. The CD3+CD56-NKG2C+ fraction of a few donors was likewise dominated by these clonotypes.

This specimen was PBMCs from blood, taken on the day of vaccination. The sequence came from a man aged 50 to 59 who received an inactivated influenza vaccine. This chain uses TRBV6-5 with TRBJ2-5; TRBD1 matches at 7 bases. CDR3 bases: TGTGCCAGCAGTTACTCGAGGGGGCCTCAAGAGACCCAGTACTTC. The encoded protein is CASSYSRGPQETQYF.